The sequence of this T cell receptor (beta chain) was determined in a study of blood T cell repertoires in COVID-19. Overall study context: There were acute and convalescent COVID-19 samples, and they came from the United States, Italy and Spain. The cDNA or gDNA used as material had been derived from T cells, B-cell-depleted T cells, or PBMCs.

In the authors' methods: By means of reference gene primer amplification, nucleated cell counts were estimated. Clones were sequenced by immunoSEQ multiplex PCR, and TCRdb holds only the in-frame ones, with some missing. The V and J calls and clone size were taken over from that table, and D and trimming were inferred from the DNA. Counted here are fewer than 150,000 clones, 88% occurring once; the ten biggest clones make up roughly 28%. The CDR3 runs 15 residues. Trimming took 0 bases from V and 7 from J, leaving 16 bases between them. The germline V gene encodes CDR1 SGHRS and CDR2 YFSETQ. The chain links TRBV5-1 to TRBJ1-2; D might be TRBD1 (6 bases). This TCR was recovered from a human donor in a cohort sampled during active COVID-19. The specimen sequenced was peripheral blood. The CDR3 spells CASSLVTTGRSGYTF. The CDR3 nucleotides are TGCGCCAGCAGCTTGGTTACGACAGGACGAAGTGGCTACACCTTC.